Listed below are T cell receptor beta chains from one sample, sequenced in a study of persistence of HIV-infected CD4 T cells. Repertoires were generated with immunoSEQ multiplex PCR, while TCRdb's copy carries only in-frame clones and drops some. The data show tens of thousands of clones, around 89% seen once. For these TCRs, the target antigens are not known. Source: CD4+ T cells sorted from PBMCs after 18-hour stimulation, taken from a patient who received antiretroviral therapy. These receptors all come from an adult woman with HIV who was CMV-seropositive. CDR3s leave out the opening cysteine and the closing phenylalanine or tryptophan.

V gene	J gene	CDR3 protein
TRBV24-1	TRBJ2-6	ATSDSSGANVLT
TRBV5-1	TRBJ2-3	ASSLLAGGPSDTQY
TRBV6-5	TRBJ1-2	ASSYKGRGGGYGYT
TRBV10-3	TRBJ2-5	AISETGTSGQETQY
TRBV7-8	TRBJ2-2	ASMYYGGTGELF
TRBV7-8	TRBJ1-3	ASSSGQGGTGNTIY
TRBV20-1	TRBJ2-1	SASGRGAYNEQF
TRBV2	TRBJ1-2	ASSSIEEGAGSGYT
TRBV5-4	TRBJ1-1	ASSPPGSLNTEAF
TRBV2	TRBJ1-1	ASREGGFGNTEAF
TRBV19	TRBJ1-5	ASSPGRYSNQPQH
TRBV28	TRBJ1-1	ASSRGLEAF
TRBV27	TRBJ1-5	ASSPAYSNQPQH
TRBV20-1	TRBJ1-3	SASGGAAGNTIY
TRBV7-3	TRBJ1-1	ASSLGRNTEAF
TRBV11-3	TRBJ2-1	ASSLRPAGYNEQF